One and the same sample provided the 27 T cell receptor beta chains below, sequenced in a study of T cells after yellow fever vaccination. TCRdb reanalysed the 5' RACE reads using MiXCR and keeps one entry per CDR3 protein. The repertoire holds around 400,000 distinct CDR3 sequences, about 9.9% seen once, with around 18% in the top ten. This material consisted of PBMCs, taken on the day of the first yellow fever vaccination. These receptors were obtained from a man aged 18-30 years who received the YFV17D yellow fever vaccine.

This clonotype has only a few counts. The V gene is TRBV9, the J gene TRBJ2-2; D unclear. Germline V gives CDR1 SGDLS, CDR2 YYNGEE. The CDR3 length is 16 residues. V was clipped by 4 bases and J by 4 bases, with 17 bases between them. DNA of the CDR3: TGTGCCAGCAGCCCGGCCTCTCTTGCACCCACCGGGGAGCTGTTTTTT. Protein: CASSPASLAPTGELFF.

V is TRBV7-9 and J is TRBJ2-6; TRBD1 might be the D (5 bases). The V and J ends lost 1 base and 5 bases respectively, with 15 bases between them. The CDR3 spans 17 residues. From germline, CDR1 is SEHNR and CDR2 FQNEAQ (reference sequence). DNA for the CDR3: TGTGCCAGCAGCTTAGGCGCAACCAGGGTCTGGGCCAACGTCCTGACTTTC. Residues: CASSLGATRVWANVLTF.

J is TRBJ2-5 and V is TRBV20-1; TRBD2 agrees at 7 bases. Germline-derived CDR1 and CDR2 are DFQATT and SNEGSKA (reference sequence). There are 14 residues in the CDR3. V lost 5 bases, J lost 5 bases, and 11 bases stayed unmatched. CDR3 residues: CSAPLGGNQETQYF. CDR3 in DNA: TGCAGTGCTCCCCTGGGGGGGAATCAGGAGACCCAGTACTTC.

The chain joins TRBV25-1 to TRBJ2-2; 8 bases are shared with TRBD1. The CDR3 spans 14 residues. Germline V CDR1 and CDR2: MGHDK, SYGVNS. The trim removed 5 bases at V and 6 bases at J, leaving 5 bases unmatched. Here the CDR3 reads CASSPGGSAGELFF. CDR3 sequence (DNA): TGTGCCAGCAGTCCAGGGGGCAGCGCCGGGGAGCTGTTTTTT.

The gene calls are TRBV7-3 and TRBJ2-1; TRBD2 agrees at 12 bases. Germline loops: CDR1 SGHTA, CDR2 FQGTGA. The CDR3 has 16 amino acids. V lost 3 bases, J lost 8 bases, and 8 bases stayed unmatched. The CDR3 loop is CASSFLAGGLLHEQFF. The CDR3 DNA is TGTGCCAGCAGCTTTCTAGCGGGGGGGCTTCTCCATGAGCAGTTCTTC.

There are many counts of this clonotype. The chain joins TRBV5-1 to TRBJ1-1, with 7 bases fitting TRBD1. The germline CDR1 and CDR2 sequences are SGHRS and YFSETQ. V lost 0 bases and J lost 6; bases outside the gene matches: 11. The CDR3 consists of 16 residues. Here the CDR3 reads CASSLDPAGQGAEAFF. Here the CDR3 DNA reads TGCGCCAGCAGCTTGGATCCGGCCGGCCAGGGGGCTGAAGCTTTCTTT.

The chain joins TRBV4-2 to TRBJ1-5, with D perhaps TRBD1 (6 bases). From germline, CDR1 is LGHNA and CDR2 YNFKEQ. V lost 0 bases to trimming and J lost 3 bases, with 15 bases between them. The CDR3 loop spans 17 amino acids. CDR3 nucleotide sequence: TGTGCCAGCAGCCAAGATGGAGGGGGACGGAACAATCAGCCCCAGCATTTT. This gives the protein CASSQDGGGRNNQPQHF.

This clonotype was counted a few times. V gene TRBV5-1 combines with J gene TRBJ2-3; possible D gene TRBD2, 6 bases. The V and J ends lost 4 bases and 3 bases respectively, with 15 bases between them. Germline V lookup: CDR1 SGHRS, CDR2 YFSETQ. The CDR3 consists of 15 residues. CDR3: CASSPSWGETDTQYF. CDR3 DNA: TGCGCCAGCAGCCCTAGCTGGGGGGAAACAGATACGCAGTATTTT.

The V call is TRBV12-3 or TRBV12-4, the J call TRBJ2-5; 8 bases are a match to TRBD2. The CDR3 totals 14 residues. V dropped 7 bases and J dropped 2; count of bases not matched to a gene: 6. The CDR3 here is CASTGLAAQETQYF. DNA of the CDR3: TGTGCCAGCACTGGACTAGCCGCACAAGAGACCCAGTACTTC.

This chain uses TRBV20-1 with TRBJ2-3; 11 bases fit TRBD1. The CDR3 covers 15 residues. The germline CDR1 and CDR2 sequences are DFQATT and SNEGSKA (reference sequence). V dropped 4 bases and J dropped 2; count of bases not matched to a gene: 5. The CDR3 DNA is TGCAGTGCTACAAGGGACAGGGGGACCACAGATACGCAGTATTTT. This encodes CSATRDRGTTDTQYF.

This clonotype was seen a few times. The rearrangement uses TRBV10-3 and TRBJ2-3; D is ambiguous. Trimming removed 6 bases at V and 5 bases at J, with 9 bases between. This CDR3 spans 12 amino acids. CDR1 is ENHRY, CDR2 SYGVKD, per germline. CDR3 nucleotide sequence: TGTGCCATCAGCGAAGCGCAAGATACGCAGTATTTT. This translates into CAISEAQDTQYF.

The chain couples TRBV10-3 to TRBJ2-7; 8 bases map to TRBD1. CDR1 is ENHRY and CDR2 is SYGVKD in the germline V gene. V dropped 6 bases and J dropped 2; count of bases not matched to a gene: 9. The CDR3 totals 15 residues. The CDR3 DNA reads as TGTGCCATCAGAAATACAGGGGGACTCGCCTACGAGCAGTACTTC. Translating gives CAIRNTGGLAYEQYF.

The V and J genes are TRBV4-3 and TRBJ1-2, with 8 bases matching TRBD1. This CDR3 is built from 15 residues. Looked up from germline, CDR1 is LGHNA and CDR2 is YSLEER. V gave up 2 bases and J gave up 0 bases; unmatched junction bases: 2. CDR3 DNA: TGCGCCAGCAGCCAACGACAGGGGACTAACTATGGCTACACCTTC. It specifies CASSQRQGTNYGYTF.

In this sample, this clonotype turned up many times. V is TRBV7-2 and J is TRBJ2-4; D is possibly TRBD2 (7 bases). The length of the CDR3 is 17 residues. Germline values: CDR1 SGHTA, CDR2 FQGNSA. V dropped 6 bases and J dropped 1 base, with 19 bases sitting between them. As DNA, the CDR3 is TGTGCCAGCAGTTCGACCCTAGGGGGGGCGGCCAAAAACATTCAGTACTTC. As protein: CASSSTLGGAAKNIQYF.

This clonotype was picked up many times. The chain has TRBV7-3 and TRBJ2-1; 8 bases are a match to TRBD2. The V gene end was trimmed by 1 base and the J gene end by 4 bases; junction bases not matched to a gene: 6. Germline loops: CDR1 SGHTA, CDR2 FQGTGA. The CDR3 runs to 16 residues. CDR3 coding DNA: TGTGCCAGCAGCTTAAATCGGGGGGGCCAATACAATGAGCAGTTCTTC. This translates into CASSLNRGGQYNEQFF.

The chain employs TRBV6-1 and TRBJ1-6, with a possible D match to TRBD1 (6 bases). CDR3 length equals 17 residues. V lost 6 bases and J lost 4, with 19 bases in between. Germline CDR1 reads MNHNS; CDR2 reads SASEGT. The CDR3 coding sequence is TGTGCCAGCAGACAAGAGGGGGGACGGGGATATAATTCACCCCTCCACTTT. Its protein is CASRQEGGRGYNSPLHF.

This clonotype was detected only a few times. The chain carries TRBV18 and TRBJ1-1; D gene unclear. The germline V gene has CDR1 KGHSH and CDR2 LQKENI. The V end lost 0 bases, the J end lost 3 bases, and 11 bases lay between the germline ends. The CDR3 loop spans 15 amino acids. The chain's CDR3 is CASSPPGRTDTEAFF. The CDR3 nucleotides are TGTGCCAGCTCACCACCCGGGAGGACCGACACTGAAGCTTTCTTT.

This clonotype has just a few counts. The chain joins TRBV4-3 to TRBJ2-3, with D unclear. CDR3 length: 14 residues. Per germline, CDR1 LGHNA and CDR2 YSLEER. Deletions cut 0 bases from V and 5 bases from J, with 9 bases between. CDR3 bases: TGCGCCAGCAGCCAAGACTCGTTCCAAGATACGCAGTATTTT. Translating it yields CASSQDSFQDTQYF.

The CDR3 DNA is TGCGCCAGCAGCTTGAGGGGATGGAATTCACCCCTCCACTTT. It is translated as CASSLRGWNSPLHF. The chain links TRBV5-1 to TRBJ1-6; TRBD1 is a possible D gene (5 bases). Trimming left V 1 base short and J 7 bases short, with 9 bases between. The CDR3 consists of 14 residues. CDR1 is SGHRS, CDR2 YFSETQ, per germline.

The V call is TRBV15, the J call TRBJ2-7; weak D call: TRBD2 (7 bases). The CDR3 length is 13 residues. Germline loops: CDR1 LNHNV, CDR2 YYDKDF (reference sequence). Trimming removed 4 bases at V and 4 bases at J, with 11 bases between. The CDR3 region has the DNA TGTGCCACCAGCAATCGGGGGGCTTACGAGCAGTACGTC. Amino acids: CATSNRGAYEQYV.

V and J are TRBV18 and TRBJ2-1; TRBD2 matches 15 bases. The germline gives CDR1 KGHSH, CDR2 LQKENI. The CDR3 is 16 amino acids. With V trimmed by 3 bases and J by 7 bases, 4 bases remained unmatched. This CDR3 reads CASSPPGLAGGNEQFF. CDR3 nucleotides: TGTGCCAGCTCACCCCCGGGACTAGCGGGGGGTAATGAGCAGTTCTTC.

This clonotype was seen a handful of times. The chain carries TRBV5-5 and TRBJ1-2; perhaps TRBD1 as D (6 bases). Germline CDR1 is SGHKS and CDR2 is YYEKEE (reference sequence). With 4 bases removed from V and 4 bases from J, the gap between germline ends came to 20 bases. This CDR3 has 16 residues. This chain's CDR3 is CASSQPISQGFYGYTF. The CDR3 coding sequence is TGTGCCAGCAGCCAACCTATTAGTCAGGGGTTCTATGGCTACACCTTC.

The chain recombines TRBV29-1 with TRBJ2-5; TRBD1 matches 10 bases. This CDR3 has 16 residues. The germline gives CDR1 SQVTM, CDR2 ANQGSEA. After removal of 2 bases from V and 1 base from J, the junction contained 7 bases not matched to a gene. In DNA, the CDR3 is TGCAGCGTTGAACTAGGGGACAGGGGAGTCCAAGAGACCCAGTACTTC. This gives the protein CSVELGDRGVQETQYF. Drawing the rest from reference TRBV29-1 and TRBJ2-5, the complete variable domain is SAVISQKPSRDICQRGTSLTIQCQVDSQVTMMFWYRQQPGQSLTLIATANQGSEATYESGFVIDKFPISRPNLTFSTLTVSNMSPEDSSIYLCSVELGDRGVQETQYFGPGTRLLVL.

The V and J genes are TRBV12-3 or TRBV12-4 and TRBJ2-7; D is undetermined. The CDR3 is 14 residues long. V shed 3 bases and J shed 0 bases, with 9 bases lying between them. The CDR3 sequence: CASSFASSSYEQYF. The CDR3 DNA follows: TGTGCCAGCAGTTTTGCTTCGAGCTCCTACGAGCAGTACTTC.

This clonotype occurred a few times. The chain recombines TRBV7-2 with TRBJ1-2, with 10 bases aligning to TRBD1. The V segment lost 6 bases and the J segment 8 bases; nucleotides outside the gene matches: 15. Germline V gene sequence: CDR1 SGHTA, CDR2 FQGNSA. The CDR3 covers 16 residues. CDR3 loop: CASSSQRDRGLSGYTF. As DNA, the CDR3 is TGTGCCAGCAGTTCCCAACGGGACAGGGGTCTTTCAGGCTACACCTTC.

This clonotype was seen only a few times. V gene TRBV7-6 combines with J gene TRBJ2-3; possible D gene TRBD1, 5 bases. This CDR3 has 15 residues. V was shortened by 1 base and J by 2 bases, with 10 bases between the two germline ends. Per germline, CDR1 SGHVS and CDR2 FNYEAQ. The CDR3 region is CASSLGEQVTDTQYF. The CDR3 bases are TGTGCCAGCAGCTTAGGCGAACAGGTCACAGATACGCAGTATTTT.

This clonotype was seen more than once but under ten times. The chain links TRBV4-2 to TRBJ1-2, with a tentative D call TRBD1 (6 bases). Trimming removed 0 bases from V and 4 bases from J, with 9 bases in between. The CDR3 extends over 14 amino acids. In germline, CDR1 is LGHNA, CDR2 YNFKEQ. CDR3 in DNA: TGTGCCAGCAGCCAAGAGGGGGCTGGCTATGGCTACACCTTC. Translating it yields CASSQEGAGYGYTF.